This passage covers 13 T cell receptor beta chains from one sample sequenced in a study of blood T cell repertoires in COVID-19. Generated by immunoSEQ multiplex PCR, the TCRdb table keeps only in-frame clones and is missing some. The sample has roughly 260,000 clones; 87% are singletons. Input material: peripheral blood. The receptors originated from a woman in her forties or fifties with acute or convalescent COVID-19.

The genes are TRBV28 and TRBJ1-4; no clear D gene. Germline CDR1 and CDR2: MDHEN and SYDVKM. V lost 6 bases and J lost 7, with 9 bases in between. The CDR3 is made up of 12 amino acids. The CDR3 sequence: CASRSGSEKLFF. The CDR3 DNA is TGTGCCAGCAGATCGGGAAGTGAAAAACTGTTTTTT.

The chain joins TRBV24-1 to TRBJ2-3, with D maybe TRBD2 (5 bases). CDR1 is KGHDR and CDR2 is SFDVKD in the germline V gene. The CDR3 runs to 17 residues. V lost 0 bases to trimming and J lost 0 bases, with 12 bases between them. The CDR3 sequence: CATSDLTRGTSTDTQYF. The CDR3 region has the DNA TGTGCCACCAGTGATTTGACTAGAGGAACTAGCACAGATACGCAGTATTTT.

This chain links TRBV9 with TRBJ2-5; TRBD2 agrees at 14 bases. Losses at the gene ends were 4 bases for V and 2 bases for J; bases not matched to a gene: 4. From germline, CDR1 is SGDLS and CDR2 YYNGEE. There are 16 residues in the CDR3. This chain's CDR3 is CASSIRLAGGQETQYF. CDR3 DNA sequence: TGTGCCAGCAGCATACGACTAGCGGGAGGGCAAGAGACCCAGTACTTC. Supplemented by reference TRBV9 and TRBJ2-5, the full variable domain reads DSGVTQTPKHLITATGQRVTLRCSPRSGDLSVYWYQQSLDQGLQFLIQYYNGEERAKGNILERFSAQQFPDLHSELNLSSLELGDSALYFCASSIRLAGGQETQYFGPGTRLLVL.

This chain connects TRBV5-1 to TRBJ2-7; 14 bases fit TRBD2. The CDR3 is 15 residues long. V lost 4 bases, J lost 4 bases, and 4 bases stayed unmatched. The germline V gene encodes CDR1 SGHRS and CDR2 YFSETQ. CDR3 residues: CASSGGTSGSYEQYF. The CDR3, as DNA: TGCGCCAGCAGCGGGGGGACTAGCGGGAGTTACGAGCAGTACTTC.

This clone was observed once. The chain carries TRBV4-3 and TRBJ2-3; 9 nucleotides match TRBD2. Germline V lookup: CDR1 LGHNA, CDR2 YSLEER. The CDR3 length is 21 residues. V dropped 0 bases and J dropped 1; count of bases not matched to a gene: 17. DNA of the CDR3: TGCGCCAGCAGCCAAGATGGGGGACTAGCCCGGCCGAGAACTGGCACAGATACGCAGTATTTT. Amino acids: CASSQDGGLARPRTGTDTQYF.

The chain uses TRBV19 and TRBJ1-1; 7 bases fit TRBD1. V shed 1 base, J shed 4 bases, and the junction held 3 bases outside the gene matches. The length of the CDR3 is 14 residues. Germline V gene data show CDR1 as LNHDA and CDR2 as SQIVND (reference sequence). CDR3 residues: CASSIVPGGTEAFF. DNA of the CDR3: TGTGCCAGTAGTATAGTGCCAGGGGGCACTGAAGCTTTCTTT.

The gene calls are TRBV28 and TRBJ1-4, with D perhaps TRBD1 (5 bases). The V gene lost 1 base and the J gene lost 12 bases, with 18 bases spanning the gap. The CDR3 has 15 residues. The germline gives CDR1 MDHEN, CDR2 SYDVKM. The DNA for the CDR3 is TGTGCCAGCAGTTTATACAATCCTCATGGGGCAGAACTGTTTTTT. It yields the protein CASSLYNPHGAELFF.

This sequence joins TRBV5-1 and TRBJ2-2; D unresolved. Per germline, CDR1 SGHRS and CDR2 YFSETQ. The CDR3 sequence is 15 residues long. The V gene lost 0 bases and the J gene lost 1 base, with 7 bases spanning the gap. The CDR3 reads CASSLVELNTGELFF. Here the CDR3 DNA reads TGCGCCAGCAGCTTGGTCGAGTTGAACACCGGGGAGCTGTTTTTT.

V usage is TRBV7-3 and J usage is TRBJ2-7; 7 bases match TRBD1. V lost 5 bases and J lost 7; bases outside the gene matches: 8. The germline V gene has CDR1 SGHTA and CDR2 FQGTGA. The length of the CDR3 is 13 residues. Written as DNA, the CDR3 is TGTGCCAGCAGCCTAAGCAGGGGGTCGGAGCAGTACTTC. It translates to CASSLSRGSEQYF.

The chain employs TRBV11-3 and TRBJ2-1; 8 bases are shared with TRBD2. This CDR3 is built from 17 residues. V shed 3 bases and J 9 bases; nucleotides not matched to a gene: 16. The germline V gene has CDR1 SGHNT and CDR2 YENEEA. This CDR3 is CASSFSAGTSAFAEQFF. The CDR3, as DNA: TGTGCCAGCAGCTTCTCTGCCGGGACTAGTGCCTTTGCTGAGCAGTTCTTC.

The chain combines TRBV10-3 with TRBJ2-1; D is possibly TRBD2 (6 bases). Trimming stripped 7 bases from V and 0 bases from J, with 16 bases between. The CDR3 loop spans 16 amino acids. Germline CDR1 is ENHRY and CDR2 is SYGVKD. CDR3 sequence reads: CAINLSGLSSYNEQFF. CDR3 DNA: TGTGCCATCAACCTTAGCGGCTTAAGCTCCTACAATGAGCAGTTCTTC.

This clone has a single count. The chain links TRBV27 to TRBJ2-1, with 13 bases that match TRBD2. V was clipped by 4 bases and J by 9 bases; unmatched bases: 6. This CDR3 is 15 amino acids long. Germline values: CDR1 MNHEY, CDR2 SMNVEV (reference sequence). CDR3 nucleotide sequence: TGTGCCAGCAGTTCCTGGACTAGCGGGAGTAGTGAGCAGTTCTTC. Translation gives CASSSWTSGSSEQFF.

The chain carries TRBV4-2 and TRBJ2-7; D gene uncertain. Germline V lookup: CDR1 LGHNA, CDR2 YNFKEQ. Deletions cut 2 bases from V and 0 bases from J, with 11 bases between. CDR3 length: 15 residues. CDR3 region: CASSQSRRSSYEQYF. The CDR3 DNA reads as TGTGCCAGCAGCCAAAGTCGGCGGAGCTCCTACGAGCAGTACTTC.